The 25 T cell receptor beta chains below were found in one sample sequenced in a study of OX40 agonist ivuxolimab in advanced cancers. Clones were read by immunoSEQ multiplex PCR, and TCRdb kept only the in-frame ones, dropping some. The table records some 98,000 clones, roughly four fifths of them present only once. Sequenced here: CD4+ or CD8+ T cells sorted from blood, sampled in a trial of the OX40 agonist ivuxolimab. Source of these receptors: an adult with an advanced solid tumor such as melanoma, head and neck, liver or kidney cancer.

The chain links TRBV6-4 to TRBJ2-5; D assignment may be TRBD1 or TRBD2 (5 bases each). CDR3 length equals 13 residues. The V gene lost 11 bases and the J gene lost 5 bases, with 18 bases spanning the gap. Per the germline V gene, CDR1 is MRHNA and CDR2 is SNTAGT. The CDR3 reads CAGPSPWGETQYF. The CDR3 nucleotides read TGTGCCGGACCATCACCCTGGGGGGAGACCCAGTACTTC.

The chain links TRBV7-8 to TRBJ2-2; D gene unclear. The CDR3 runs 14 residues. V was pared by 0 bases and J by 4 bases, with 6 bases between. Germline loops: CDR1 SGHVS, CDR2 FQNEAQ. As DNA, the CDR3 is TGTGCCAGCAGCTTAGCGGGCGCCACCGGGGAGCTGTTTTTT. Its protein product is CASSLAGATGELFF.

This clone turned up a few times. The chain is built from TRBV7-2 and TRBJ2-7; D call uncertain. This CDR3 comprises 12 residues. Per germline, CDR1 SGHTA and CDR2 FQGNSA. Deletions cut 1 base from V and 6 bases from J, with 7 bases between. The CDR3 nucleotides read TGTGCCAGCAGCTTAGGCATCGGCGAGCAGTACTTC. Translated: CASSLGIGEQYF.

The chain links TRBV10-2 to TRBJ2-3; 7 bases match TRBD2. Germline-derived CDR1 and CDR2 are WSHSY and SAAADI. V was pared by 3 bases and J by 7 bases, with 13 bases of the junction left unmatched. The CDR3 has 16 amino acids. CDR3 DNA sequence: TGCGCCAGCAGTGAATCCCGACTGGGAGGGCCAAATACGCAGTATTTT. Amino acids: CASSESRLGGPNTQYF.

V is TRBV6-1 and J is TRBJ1-5; D unresolved. The CDR3 runs to 13 residues. The V gene lost 4 bases and the J gene lost 2 bases, with 6 bases spanning the gap. The germline CDR1 and CDR2 sequences are MNHNS and SASEGT. The DNA for the CDR3 is TGTGCCAGCAGTGCTTGGGGCAATCAGCCCCAGCATTTT. Translated, it gives CASSAWGNQPQHF.

This sequence joins TRBV5-4 and TRBJ2-3, with 10 bases lining up with TRBD2. The V and J ends lost 2 bases and 5 bases, in that order; junction bases with no gene match: 5. The CDR3 consists of 15 residues. Germline V gene sequence: CDR1 SGHNT, CDR2 YYREEE (reference sequence). The CDR3 protein is CASSLAGGQVDTQYF. CDR3 sequence (DNA): TGTGCCAGCAGCTTAGCGGGGGGGCAGGTAGATACGCAGTATTTT.

The rearrangement joins TRBV27 to TRBJ1-5; TRBD1 agrees at 7 bases. The CDR3 consists of 14 residues. Germline V gene lookup returns CDR1 MNHEY and CDR2 SMNVEV (reference sequence). The J segment lost 7 bases and the V segment lost 6 bases, leaving 9 bases of the junction unmatched. CDR3 DNA: TGTGCCAGCAGGGGGCGGACAGGTGGGCAGCCCCAGCATTTT. It codes for CASRGRTGGQPQHF.

The V and J genes are TRBV5-6 and TRBJ1-6; D gene unclear. With 4 bases removed from V and 3 bases from J, the gap between germline ends came to 11 bases. This CDR3 contains 15 residues. The germline V gene encodes CDR1 SGHDT and CDR2 YYEEEE. In DNA form, the CDR3 reads TGTGCCAGCAGCATGACAAGGATCTATAATTCACCCCTCCACTTT. Amino acids: CASSMTRIYNSPLHF.

The chain couples TRBV28 to TRBJ1-1; tentative D call: TRBD1 (5 bases). The V and J ends lost 4 bases and 1 base respectively, with 13 bases between them. This CDR3 region has 15 residues. CDR1 and CDR2 (germline): MDHEN, SYDVKM. CDR3 in amino acids: CASSSPGPSNTEAFF. CDR3 nucleotides: TGTGCCAGCAGTTCCCCGGGACCTTCGAACACTGAAGCTTTCTTT.

This rearrangement joins TRBV29-1 to TRBJ2-1; no clear D gene. CDR1 is SQVTM, CDR2 ANQGSEA, per germline. Trimming took 6 bases from V and 7 from J, leaving 16 bases between them. This CDR3 contains 13 residues. The CDR3 DNA follows: TGCAGCGTGGAGCTGATTCAAGAGAATGAGCAGTTCTTC. Amino acids: CSVELIQENEQFF.

This clone was observed once. This chain links TRBV19 with TRBJ2-1, with 14 positions matching TRBD2. Germline-derived CDR1 and CDR2 are LNHDA and SQIVND (reference sequence). V was pared by 5 bases and J by 9 bases, with 12 bases of the junction left unmatched. The CDR3 has 17 residues. The CDR3 sequence is CASSGPGLAGVEGEQFF. CDR3 in DNA: TGTGCCAGTAGTGGGCCGGGACTAGCGGGAGTTGAAGGTGAGCAGTTCTTC.

The chain uses TRBV7-9 and TRBJ2-3; 13 nucleotides agree with TRBD2. The CDR3 is 16 residues long. Germline V gives CDR1 SEHNR, CDR2 FQNEAQ (reference sequence). V lost 1 base, J lost 6 bases, and 4 bases stayed unmatched. CDR3 in DNA: TGTGCCAGCAGCTTAGGAGGGACTAGCGGGAAGGATACGCAGTATTTT. Its translation: CASSLGGTSGKDTQYF.

The V gene is TRBV4-2, the J gene TRBJ2-1; the match to TRBD1 covers 9 bases. This CDR3 region has 16 residues. CDR1 and CDR2 from the germline V gene are LGHNA and YNFKEQ. Trimming removed 5 bases from V and 7 bases from J; junction bases left unmatched: 12. The CDR3 loop is CASSESGTGIGNEQFF. The CDR3 DNA is TGTGCCAGCAGCGAATCCGGGACAGGGATCGGAAATGAGCAGTTCTTC.

The rearrangement uses TRBV5-1 and TRBJ1-1, with unresolved D. Germline CDR1 is SGHRS and CDR2 is YFSETQ. Trimming removed 0 bases from V and 4 bases from J, with 10 bases in between. The CDR3 consists of 14 residues. The CDR3 protein is CASSLGNVGTEAFF. The CDR3 DNA is TGCGCCAGCAGCTTGGGCAATGTGGGCACTGAAGCTTTCTTT.

The chain's CDR3 is CASSLSRTYRDGSYEQYF. The CDR3 nucleotides are TGTGCCAGCAGCTTATCCCGTACGTACCGGGACGGATCCTACGAGCAGTACTTC. The genes are TRBV7-9 and TRBJ2-7, with D perhaps TRBD1 or TRBD2 (5 bases each). The CDR3 spans 18 residues. Germline V gene sequence: CDR1 SEHNR, CDR2 FQNEAQ (reference sequence). The V gene lost 2 bases and the J gene lost 1 base, with 21 bases spanning the gap.

This clone showed up just a few times. The rearrangement joins TRBV28 to TRBJ1-5; 7 positions match TRBD1. The V segment lost 4 bases and the J segment 4 bases; nucleotides outside the gene matches: 7. Germline lookup yields CDR1 MDHEN and CDR2 SYDVKM. This CDR3 region has 15 residues. The CDR3 nucleotides are TGTGCCAGCAGTTATCTGCAGGGGGTTAATCAGCCCCAGCATTTT. Amino acids: CASSYLQGVNQPQHF. Supplemented by reference TRBV28 and TRBJ1-5, the full variable domain reads DVKVTQSSRYLVKRTGEKVFLECVQDMDHENMFWYRQDPGLGLRLIYFSYDVKMKEKGDIPEGYSVSREKKERFSLILESASTNQTSMYLCASSYLQGVNQPQHFGDGTRLSIL.

The chain combines TRBV7-2 with TRBJ1-5; D is perhaps TRBD1 (6 bases). Trimming took 7 bases from V and 3 from J, leaving 16 bases between them. Looked up from germline, CDR1 is SGHTA and CDR2 is FQGNSA. The CDR3 length is 15 residues. In DNA form, the CDR3 reads TGTGCCAGCAAGAAAGGGGGGCAGGTCAATCAGCCCCAGCATTTT. It codes for CASKKGGQVNQPQHF.

The V call is TRBV9, the J call TRBJ1-1; a possible D gene is TRBD1 (6 bases). The CDR3 is 16 amino acids. V was shortened by 3 bases and J by 0 bases, with 15 bases between the two germline ends. The germline CDR1 and CDR2 sequences are SGDLS and YYNGEE. CDR3 bases: TGTGCCAGCAGCGGACTACAGGGATCGATGAACACTGAAGCTTTCTTT. This sequence encodes CASSGLQGSMNTEAFF. Supplemented by reference TRBV9 and TRBJ1-1, the full variable domain reads DSGVTQTPKHLITATGQRVTLRCSPRSGDLSVYWYQQSLDQGLQFLIQYYNGEERAKGNILERFSAQQFPDLHSELNLSSLELGDSALYFCASSGLQGSMNTEAFFGQGTRLTVV.

The rearrangement joins TRBV7-8 to TRBJ2-5; no clear D gene. This CDR3 is 15 amino acids long. In germline, CDR1 is SGHVS, CDR2 FQNEAQ. With 0 bases removed from V and 2 bases from J, the gap between germline ends came to 10 bases. The CDR3 loop reads CASSLAWSAQETQYF. CDR3 nucleotide sequence: TGTGCCAGCAGCTTAGCGTGGTCTGCTCAAGAGACCCAGTACTTC.

This chain joins TRBV5-1 and TRBJ1-1, with 7 bases identical to TRBD1. CDR3 length equals 15 residues. In germline, CDR1 is SGHRS, CDR2 YFSETQ. J lost 2 bases, V lost 0 bases, and 4 bases had no gene match. CDR3 in DNA: TGCGCCAGCAGCTTGGTCGCAGGGGGAAACACTGAAGCTTTCTTT. It codes for CASSLVAGGNTEAFF.

The chain employs TRBV2 and TRBJ1-6; possible D gene TRBD1, 6 bases. The germline CDR1 and CDR2 sequences are SNHLY and FYNNEI. V lost 7 bases, J lost 9 bases, and 13 bases lay in between. The CDR3 is made up of 13 amino acids. CDR3 loop: CASTPPGVSPLHF. CDR3 in DNA: TGTGCCAGCACCCCCCCAGGGGTTTCACCCCTCCACTTT.

The chain combines TRBV5-1 with TRBJ2-7; possible D gene TRBD2, 6 bases. The CDR3 is 14 residues long. V was pared by 7 bases and J by 6 bases, with 20 bases between. In germline, CDR1 is SGHRS, CDR2 YFSETQ. The CDR3 nucleotides read TGCGCCAGCTGCTGGGGGGATCCGTCTAGCGAGCAGTACTTC. Its translation is CASCWGDPSSEQYF.

The V call is TRBV5-6, the J call TRBJ1-4; D call uncertain. The CDR3 has 16 residues. Trimming removed 2 bases at V and 4 bases at J, with 15 bases between. From germline, CDR1 is SGHDT and CDR2 YYEEEE. In DNA, the CDR3 is TGTGCCAGCAGCTTTGCACGACGGGATGGTAATGAAAAACTGTTTTTT. Residues: CASSFARRDGNEKLFF.

The chain uses TRBV9 and TRBJ1-4, with 9 bases identical to TRBD1. J was trimmed by 7 bases and V by 2 bases; bases with no gene match: 3. Germline loops: CDR1 SGDLS, CDR2 YYNGEE. The CDR3 sequence is 14 residues long. CDR3 nucleotide sequence: TGTGCCAGCAGCGTTACAGGGGGCTTTGAAAAACTGTTTTTT. It codes for CASSVTGGFEKLFF.

The genes are TRBV10-3 and TRBJ2-7; D is possibly TRBD2 (5 bases). Trimming pared 3 bases from V and 6 bases from J, leaving 18 bases between. Germline V gene sequence: CDR1 ENHRY, CDR2 SYGVKD. The CDR3 loop spans 15 amino acids. The CDR3 DNA reads TGTGCCATCAGTGACTCAGGCGGGCATCGGGGCGAGCAGTACTTC. Its translation: CAISDSGGHRGEQYF.